The present entry profiles one TCR beta chain with its context. The antigen it binds to is not known. No much larger clonotype is one base removed from it; base qualities were not supplied. TCR beta CDR3 regions were amplified from genomic DNA with the immunoSEQ assay, a bias-controlled multiplex PCR using V- and J-specific primers. A second PCR step added a proprietary barcode and Illumina adapter sequences to the CDR3 amplicons. CDR3 libraries were sequenced on an Illumina MiSeq instrument. The published analysis was carried out like this. immunoSEQ Analyzer 3.0 was used for export and quality control, with R Bioconductor and Immunarch used for downstream analyses. Only productive rearrangements in the normalized downsampled data set went into calculating the repertoire metrics. Clonotypes larger than 5 templates in the normalized cohort were defined as pathologically expanded. The Inverse Simpson Index served as the measure of repertoire diversity. The non-normalized data set was used for CMV-specificity analyses so that all clonotypes could be captured. TCRdb holds this immuneACCESS table with in-frame rearrangements only. Some clones are missing; in checked studies, unresolved V genes explain under half, and the rest has no known cause. That table furnishes V, J and clone size, whereas the DNA furnished D and trimming. For this sample there are around 25,000 clones; around 95% appear just once. The top ten constitute approximately 1.5% of the sample.

These data originate in a study of T cell clonotyping in hematopoietic cell transplantation (dated by TCRdb to about 2021). About the investigation overall: In the study, over a hundred blood samples were gathered from 30 to 40 consecutive transplant recipients and their related donors. Patient recruitment ran from 2015 to early 2017, and follow-up continued until September 2020 or death.

CDR1 is given as GTSNPN and CDR2 as SVGIG, both from the germline V gene (reference sequence). V is pared back by 1 base and J by 0 bases, with 7 bases lying between the germline termini. The CDR3 starts with the cysteine, ends with the phenylalanine, and has 14 residues. CDR3 DNA only is kept here, 42 bases in frame from base 1. The research as a whole found: Recipient repertoires showed only a small fraction of overlap with donor repertoires, and over 95% appeared de novo at the given depth. The sample size was limited, and because cells were not sorted, the contributions of CD4 and CD8 repertoires could not be separated. Donor and pretransplant recipient Inverse Simpson Index values predicted broader posttransplant TCR repertoire diversity. Recipient TCR diversity fell after transplant, with pathologically expanded clonotypes rising progressively from day 30 to day 180.

Blood samples for TCR beta sequencing were provided by related transplant donors. Nuclei Lysis Solution was used to extract genomic DNA from fresh or cryopreserved unfractionated peripheral blood mononuclear cells. The V and J genes are TRBV30 and TRBJ1-5; the D gene is unclear. This clonotype was obtained from a man aged 50 or older in good health. Some clones in this sample may be carry-over from other donors' samples. The sample consisted of peripheral blood mononuclear cells. The encoded CDR3 is CAWSAGLSNQPQHF. The bases are TGTGCCTGGAGTGCAGGACTTAGCAATCAGCCCCAGCATTTT.